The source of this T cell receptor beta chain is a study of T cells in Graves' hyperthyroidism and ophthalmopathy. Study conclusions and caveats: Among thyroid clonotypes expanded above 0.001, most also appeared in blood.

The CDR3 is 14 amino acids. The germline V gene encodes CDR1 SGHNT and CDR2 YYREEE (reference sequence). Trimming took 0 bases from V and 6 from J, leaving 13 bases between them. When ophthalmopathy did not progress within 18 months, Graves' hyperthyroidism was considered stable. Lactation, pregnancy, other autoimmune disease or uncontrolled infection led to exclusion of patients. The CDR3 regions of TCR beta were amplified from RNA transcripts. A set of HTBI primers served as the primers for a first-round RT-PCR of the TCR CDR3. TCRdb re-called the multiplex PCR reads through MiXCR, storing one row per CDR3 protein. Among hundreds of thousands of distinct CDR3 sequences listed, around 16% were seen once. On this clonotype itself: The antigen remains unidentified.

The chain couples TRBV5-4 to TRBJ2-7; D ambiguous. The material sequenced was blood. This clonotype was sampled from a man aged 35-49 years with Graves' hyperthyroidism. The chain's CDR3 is CASSLGWKIGEQYF. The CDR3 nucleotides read TGTGCCAGCAGCTTGGGCTGGAAGATTGGCGAGCAGTACTTC.